This TCR beta chain was retrieved from a study of cytotoxic CD8 clonotypes in ibrutinib-treated CLL. Across the whole study: The patients comprised approximately ten relapsed/refractory and about 15 treatment-naive cases, around 18 IGHV unmutated.

Trimming took 5 bases from V and 8 from J; bases not matched to a gene: 13. Per germline, CDR1 SGHTA and CDR2 FQGNSA. The CDR3 loop spans 15 amino acids. With cryopreserved PBMCs as the source, roughly 2 micrograms of genomic DNA went to TCR beta libraries. Data came from immunoSEQ multiplex PCR; TCRdb stores just in-frame clones and leaves some out. Of approximately 50,000 clones listed, over 60% were seen once; the top ten hold around 42%. Notes on the study in general: Clonality at baseline surpassed age-matched healthy donors and tracked circulating CD8+ T-cell counts.

Turning to this clone: Its antigen is not identified.

The genes are TRBV7-2 and TRBJ1-2; the match to TRBD1 covers 8 bases. The source was PBMCs, collected after 12 months of ibrutinib treatment. This sequence was found in a human donor with chronic lymphocytic leukemia. The DNA of the CDR3 is TGTGCCAGCAGCCCCCGACAGGGGCCCGATCGGGGCTACACCTTC. Its translation: CASSPRQGPDRGYTF.